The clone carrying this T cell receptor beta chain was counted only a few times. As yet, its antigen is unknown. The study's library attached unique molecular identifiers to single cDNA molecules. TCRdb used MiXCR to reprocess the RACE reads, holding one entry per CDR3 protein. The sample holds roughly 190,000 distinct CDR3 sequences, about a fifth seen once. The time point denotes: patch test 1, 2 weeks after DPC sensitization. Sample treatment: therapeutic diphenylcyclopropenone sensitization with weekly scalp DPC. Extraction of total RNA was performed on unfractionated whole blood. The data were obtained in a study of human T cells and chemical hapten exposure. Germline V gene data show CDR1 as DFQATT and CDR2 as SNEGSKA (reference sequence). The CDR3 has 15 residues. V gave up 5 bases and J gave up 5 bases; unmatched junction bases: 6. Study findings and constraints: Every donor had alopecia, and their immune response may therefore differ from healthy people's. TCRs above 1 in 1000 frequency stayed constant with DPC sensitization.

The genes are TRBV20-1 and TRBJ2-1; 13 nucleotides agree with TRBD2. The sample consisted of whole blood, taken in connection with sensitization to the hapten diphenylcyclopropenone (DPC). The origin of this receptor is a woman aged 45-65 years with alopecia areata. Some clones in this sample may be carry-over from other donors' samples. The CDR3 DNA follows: TGCAGTGCTGCTATTGGACTAGCGGGAGACAATGAGCAGTTCTTC. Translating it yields CSAAIGLAGDNEQFF.